This T cell receptor beta chain was found in a study of early T cells in non-severe SARS-CoV-2 infection. Germline assignment: CDR1 SQVTM and CDR2 ANQGSEA. The CDR3 loop spans 12 amino acids. V dropped 4 bases and J dropped 5 bases, with 11 bases sitting between them. Each CDR3 protein gets one entry after TCRdb re-called the 5' RACE reads with MiXCR. The profile shows 55,000 to 65,000 distinct CDR3 sequences, 12% of them singletons. This clonotype appeared once. The receptor was isolated from an adult who was a healthcare worker with PCR-confirmed SARS-CoV-2 infection or an uninfected control (not recorded which). Sequencing was carried out using whole blood. The V call is TRBV29-1, the J call TRBJ2-5; tentatively, D is TRBD1 or TRBD2 (6 bases each). The CDR3 loop reads CSVVRGGETQYF. CDR3 in DNA: TGCAGCGTTGTGCGAGGGGGGGAGACCCAGTACTTC.